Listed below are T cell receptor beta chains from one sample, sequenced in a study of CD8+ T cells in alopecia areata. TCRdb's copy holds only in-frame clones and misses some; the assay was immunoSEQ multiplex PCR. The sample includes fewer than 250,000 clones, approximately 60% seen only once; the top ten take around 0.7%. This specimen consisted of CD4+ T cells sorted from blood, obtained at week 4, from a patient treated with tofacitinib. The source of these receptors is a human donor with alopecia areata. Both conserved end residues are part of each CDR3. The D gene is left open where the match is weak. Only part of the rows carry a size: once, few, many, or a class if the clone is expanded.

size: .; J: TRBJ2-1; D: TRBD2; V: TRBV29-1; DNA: TGCAGCGTTGCGCGGACTAGCGGAACCTACAATGAGCAGTTCTTC; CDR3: CSVARTSGTYNEQFF
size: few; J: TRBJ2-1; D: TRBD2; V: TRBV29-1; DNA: TGCAGCGTCCTGACTAGCGGGAGCCACAATGAGCAGTTCTTC; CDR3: CSVLTSGSHNEQFF
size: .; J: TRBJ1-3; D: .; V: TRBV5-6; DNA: TGTGCCAGCAGCTTGCCCGGACGCTACTCTGGAAACACCATATATTTT; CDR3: CASSLPGRYSGNTIYF
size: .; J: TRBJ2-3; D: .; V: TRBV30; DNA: TGTGCCTGGACCCGTACCAGTACAGATACGCAGTATTTT; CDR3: CAWTRTSTDTQYF
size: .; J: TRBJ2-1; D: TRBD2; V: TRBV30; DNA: TGTGCCTGGACTCCTAGCGGGAGGGCCCGTGAGCAGTTCTTC; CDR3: CAWTPSGRAREQFF
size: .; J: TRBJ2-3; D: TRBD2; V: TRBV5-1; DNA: TGCGCCAGCAGTACCGGGACTAACGCAGATACGCAGTATTTT; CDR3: CASSTGTNADTQYF
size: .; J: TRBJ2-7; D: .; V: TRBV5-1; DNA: TGCGCCAGCAGCTTGGGTATTAGCGGAACCTCCTACGAGCAGTACTTC; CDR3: CASSLGISGTSYEQYF
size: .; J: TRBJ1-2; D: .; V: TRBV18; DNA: TGTGCCAGCTCACTGGACCCAGTCAGGGGCTACACCTTC; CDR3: CASSLDPVRGYTF
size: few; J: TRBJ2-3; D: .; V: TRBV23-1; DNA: TGCGCCAGCAGTCATAAACAGGAGGCAGATACGCAGTATTTT; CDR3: CASSHKQEADTQYF
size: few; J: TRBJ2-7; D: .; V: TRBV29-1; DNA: TGCAGCGTCTGCGTGACTCAGCTTCATGGTGAGCAGTACTTC; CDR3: CSVCVTQLHGEQYF
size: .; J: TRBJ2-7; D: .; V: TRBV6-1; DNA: TGTGCCAGCAGCCGAGGTGGGACGGTCTCCTACGAGCAGTACTTC; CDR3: CASSRGGTVSYEQYF
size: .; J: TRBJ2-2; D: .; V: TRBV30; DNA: TGTGCCTGGACCCCACCCAGGGGAAACACCGGGGAGCTGTTTTTT; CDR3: CAWTPPRGNTGELFF
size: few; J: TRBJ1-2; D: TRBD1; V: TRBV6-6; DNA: TGTGCCAGCAGTTCCGGGACAGGGACGGGCTATGGCTACACCTTC; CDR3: CASSSGTGTGYGYTF
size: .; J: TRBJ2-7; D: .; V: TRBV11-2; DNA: TGTGCCAGCAGCCATAGCGGACACTCCTACGAGCAGTACTTC; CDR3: CASSHSGHSYEQYF
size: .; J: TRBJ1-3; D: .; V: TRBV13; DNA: TGTGCCAGCAGCTCTAGGAGGGGAGATGGAAACACCATATATTTT; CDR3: CASSSRRGDGNTIYF
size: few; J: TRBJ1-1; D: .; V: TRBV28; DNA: TGTGCCAGCAAACAGGGGAACACTGAAGCTTTCTTT; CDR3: CASKQGNTEAFF
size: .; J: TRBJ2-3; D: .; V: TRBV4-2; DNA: TGTGCCAGCAGCCCAGACGGAGGGAGGACAGATACGCAGTATTTT; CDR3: CASSPDGGRTDTQYF
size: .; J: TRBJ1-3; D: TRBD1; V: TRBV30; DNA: TGTGCCTGGAGTCGACAGGGGGCAGGAAACACCATATATTTT; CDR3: CAWSRQGAGNTIYF
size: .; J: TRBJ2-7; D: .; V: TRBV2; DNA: TGTGCCAGCAGTGACGAACAGCACGAGCAGTACTTC; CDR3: CASSDEQHEQYF
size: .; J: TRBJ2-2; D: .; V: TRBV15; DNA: TGTGCCACCAGCTCTACCTTTGAAACCGGGGAGCTGTTTTTT; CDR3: CATSSTFETGELFF
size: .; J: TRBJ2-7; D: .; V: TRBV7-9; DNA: TGTGCCAGCAGCCTTAGAGGGCGATCCGAGCAGTACTTC; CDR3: CASSLRGRSEQYF
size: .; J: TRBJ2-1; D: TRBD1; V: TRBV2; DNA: TGTGCCAGCAGAGAGACCGGGACAGGGGGCGAGCAGTTCTTC; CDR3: CASRETGTGGEQFF
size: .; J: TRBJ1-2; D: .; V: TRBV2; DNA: TGTGCCAGCATTGTCGTGGGGGTTCTCAGAGGCTACACCTTC; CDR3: CASIVVGVLRGYTF
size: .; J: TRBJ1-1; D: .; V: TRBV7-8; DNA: TGTGCCAGCAGCTTCACAGGGTGGGGAGCTTTCTTT; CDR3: CASSFTGWGAFF
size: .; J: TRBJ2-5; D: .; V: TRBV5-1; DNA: TGCGCCAGCAGCTTGGGAGGGGTGGCACATCCAGAGACCCAGTACTTC; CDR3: CASSLGGVAHPETQYF
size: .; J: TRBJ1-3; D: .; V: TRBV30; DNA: TGTGCCTGGAGCGACAGGAGAGGAAACACCATATATTTT; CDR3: CAWSDRRGNTIYF
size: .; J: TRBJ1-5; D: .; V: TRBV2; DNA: TGTGCCAGCAGTCGCGGTCCCACCCGGGGCCAGCCCCAGCATTTT; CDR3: CASSRGPTRGQPQHF
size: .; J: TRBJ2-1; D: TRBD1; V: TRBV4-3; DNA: TGCGCCAGCAGCCGGGACAGCACATCCTACAATGAGCAGTTCTTC; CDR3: CASSRDSTSYNEQFF
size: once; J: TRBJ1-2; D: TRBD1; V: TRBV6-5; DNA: TGTGCCAGCAGCCTGGGACAGGGGGCTTACTATGGCTACACCTTC; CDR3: CASSLGQGAYYGYTF
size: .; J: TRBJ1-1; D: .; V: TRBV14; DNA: TGTGCCAGCAGCCAACCTGGCGGGGGAAGGGCAGCTTTCTTT; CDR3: CASSQPGGGRAAFF
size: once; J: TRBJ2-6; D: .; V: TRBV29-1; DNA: TGCAGCGTTTTATCTGGGGCCAACGTCCTGACTTTC; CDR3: CSVLSGANVLTF
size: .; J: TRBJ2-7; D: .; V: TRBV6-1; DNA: TGTGCCAGCAGTGTTGAGCTTAGGGCACAGGGGAGGACCTACGAGCAGTACTTC; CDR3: CASSVELRAQGRTYEQYF
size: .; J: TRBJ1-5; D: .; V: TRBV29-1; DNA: TGCAGCGTTGGTGATGTGGGCAATCAGCCCCAGCATTTT; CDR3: CSVGDVGNQPQHF
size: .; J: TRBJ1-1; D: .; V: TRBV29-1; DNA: TGCAGCGTTGTCAGCGCCAACACTGAAGCTTTCTTT; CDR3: CSVVSANTEAFF
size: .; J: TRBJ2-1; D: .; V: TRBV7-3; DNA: TGTGCCAGCAGCTTAGGGGGCCAAAACAATGAGCAGTTCTTC; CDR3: CASSLGGQNNEQFF
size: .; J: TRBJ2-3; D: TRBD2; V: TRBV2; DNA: TGTGCCAGCAGCCAGACTAGCGGGAGGGTCACAGATACGCAGTATTTT; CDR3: CASSQTSGRVTDTQYF
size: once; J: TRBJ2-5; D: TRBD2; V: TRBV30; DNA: TGTGCCTGGAGTGGGAAACTAGCGGGAGGGATGGAGACCCAGTACTTC; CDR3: CAWSGKLAGGMETQYF
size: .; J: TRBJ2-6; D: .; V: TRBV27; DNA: TGTGCCAGCAGTCGTCGGACGGATCTCTCTGGGGCCAACGTCCTGACTTTC; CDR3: CASSRRTDLSGANVLTF
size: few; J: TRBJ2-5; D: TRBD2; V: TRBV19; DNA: TGTGCCAGTAGAACTAGCGGGAGATACCAAGAGACCCAGTACTTC; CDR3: CASRTSGRYQETQYF
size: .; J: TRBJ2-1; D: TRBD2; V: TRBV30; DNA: TGTGCCTGGAGTGAGTCGGGGACTAAGGTTGAGCAGTTCTTC; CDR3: CAWSESGTKVEQFF
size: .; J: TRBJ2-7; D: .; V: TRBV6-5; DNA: TGTGCCAGCAGTTCCGGACAGCACTCCTACGAGCAGTACTTC; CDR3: CASSSGQHSYEQYF
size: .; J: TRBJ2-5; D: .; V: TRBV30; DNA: TGTGCCTGGAGTGTACTCCAGGTAGATGGGACCCAGTACTTC; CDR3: CAWSVLQVDGTQYF
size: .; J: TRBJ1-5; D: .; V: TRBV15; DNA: TGTGCCACCAGCAGAGACTTCGGGCCCAGCAATCAGCCCCAGCATTTT; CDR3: CATSRDFGPSNQPQHF
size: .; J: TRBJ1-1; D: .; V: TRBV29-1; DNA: TGCAGCGTTGCGGAGGGTAACACTGAAGCTTTCTTT; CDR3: CSVAEGNTEAFF
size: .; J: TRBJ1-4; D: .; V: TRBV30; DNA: TGTGCCTGGAGTGTACGTCGGGACCTGGGGGAAAAACTGTTTTTT; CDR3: CAWSVRRDLGEKLFF
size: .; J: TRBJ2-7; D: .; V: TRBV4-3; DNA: TGCGCCAGCAGCCGGGGGCTCAAGTACGAGCAGTACTTC; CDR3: CASSRGLKYEQYF
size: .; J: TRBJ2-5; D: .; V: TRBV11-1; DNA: TGTGCCAGCAGCTTATCAGAGACCCAGTACTTC; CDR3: CASSLSETQYF
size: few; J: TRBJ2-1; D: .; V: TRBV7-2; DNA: TGTGCCAGCAGCTTTGATCGGGACCAGAAAATCAATGAGCAGTTCTTC; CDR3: CASSFDRDQKINEQFF
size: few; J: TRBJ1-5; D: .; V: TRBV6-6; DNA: TGTGCCAGCAGTTCACGATCCAATCAGCCCCAGCATTTT; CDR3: CASSSRSNQPQHF
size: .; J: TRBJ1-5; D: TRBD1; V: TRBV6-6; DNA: TGTGCCAGCAGCAGGGGGTTCAGCAATCAGCCCCAGCATTTT; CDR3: CASSRGFSNQPQHF
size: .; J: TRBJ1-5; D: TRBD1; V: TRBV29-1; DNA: TGCAGCGTTGTAATTACAGGGGGTAGCGGCAATCAGCCCCAGCATTTT; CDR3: CSVVITGGSGNQPQHF
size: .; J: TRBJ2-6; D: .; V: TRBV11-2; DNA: TGTGCCAGCAGCCCCTTCTACTCTGGGGCCAACGTCCTGACTTTC; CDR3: CASSPFYSGANVLTF
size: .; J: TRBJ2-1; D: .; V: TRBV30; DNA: TGTGCCTGGCAAAAGGGGGACTACAATGAGCAGTTCTTC; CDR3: CAWQKGDYNEQFF